This is a list of T cell receptor beta chains from one sample in a study of cytomegalovirus exposure and HLA in healthy donors. Profiled with immunoSEQ multiplex PCR; TCRdb holds only in-frame clones, not every one. The table includes around 150,000 clones, 60% to 85% detected once. The sequenced sample consisted of PBMCs. The receptors stem from a man aged 50-59 years in good health and CMV-seropositive. Each CDR3 is given without its conserved first and last residue. Fields, in order: J gene, clone size, V gene, CDR3 protein. Some rows have no size entry. The others give once, few or many, or a class for an expanded clone.

j_call: TRBJ2-1
clone_size: .
v_call: TRBV2
cdr3_aa: ASSEEGGLAVLSYNEQF

j_call: TRBJ2-5
clone_size: .
v_call: TRBV5-1
cdr3_aa: ASSLVGTKGETQY

j_call: TRBJ1-2
clone_size: once
v_call: TRBV19
cdr3_aa: ASSIRLANGYT

j_call: TRBJ2-7
clone_size: .
v_call: TRBV5-1
cdr3_aa: ASSLDRDRGTYEQY

j_call: TRBJ1-2
clone_size: .
v_call: TRBV10-3
cdr3_aa: AISESRTDYGYT

j_call: TRBJ2-4
clone_size: .
v_call: TRBV2
cdr3_aa: ASRSVAKNIQY

j_call: TRBJ2-5
clone_size: few
v_call: TRBV2
cdr3_aa: ASRSMLAGRQETQY

j_call: TRBJ2-1
clone_size: .
v_call: TRBV7-8
cdr3_aa: ASSLRGGTYNEQF

j_call: TRBJ2-5
clone_size: .
v_call: TRBV25-1
cdr3_aa: ASSEYRGQGGETQY

j_call: TRBJ1-4
clone_size: .
v_call: TRBV19
cdr3_aa: ASSTQGSPLRDNEKLF

j_call: TRBJ2-7
clone_size: once
v_call: TRBV5-6
cdr3_aa: ASSLVEGGEQY

j_call: TRBJ2-3
clone_size: .
v_call: TRBV6-5
cdr3_aa: ASSRGGTSTDTQY

j_call: TRBJ2-1
clone_size: .
v_call: TRBV29-1
cdr3_aa: SVELRFGKQSSYNEQF

j_call: TRBJ1-6
clone_size: .
v_call: TRBV25-1
cdr3_aa: ASDQGGNSPLH

j_call: TRBJ2-1
clone_size: .
v_call: TRBV7-6
cdr3_aa: ASSLVSGEWNEQF

j_call: TRBJ2-2
clone_size: .
v_call: TRBV25-1
cdr3_aa: ASSVRQPGELF

j_call: TRBJ2-7
clone_size: few
v_call: TRBV30
cdr3_aa: AWSPLILAGRSEQY

j_call: TRBJ2-1
clone_size: few
v_call: TRBV7-5
cdr3_aa: ARSTRHIPVVYEQF

j_call: TRBJ2-7
clone_size: .
v_call: TRBV28
cdr3_aa: ASTRQGLGEQY

j_call: TRBJ1-5
clone_size: once
v_call: TRBV5-5
cdr3_aa: ASSAASNQPQH

j_call: TRBJ2-3
clone_size: .
v_call: TRBV18
cdr3_aa: ASSPPGLAGVSDTQY

j_call: TRBJ2-2
clone_size: .
v_call: TRBV10-3
cdr3_aa: AISPGLAPPGELF

j_call: TRBJ1-1
clone_size: .
v_call: TRBV2
cdr3_aa: ASSDGDRGNEAF

j_call: TRBJ2-2
clone_size: .
v_call: TRBV9
cdr3_aa: ASSTGTGRVTGELF

j_call: TRBJ1-2
clone_size: .
v_call: TRBV15
cdr3_aa: ATSRVGGAGYT

j_call: TRBJ2-5
clone_size: .
v_call: TRBV5-1
cdr3_aa: ASSLVGDIQETQY

j_call: TRBJ1-6
clone_size: few
v_call: TRBV2
cdr3_aa: ASSATGSLGSPLH

j_call: TRBJ2-7
clone_size: .
v_call: TRBV30
cdr3_aa: AWRASASYEQY

j_call: TRBJ2-7
clone_size: .
v_call: TRBV11-1
cdr3_aa: ASRRDRGTYEQY

j_call: TRBJ2-5
clone_size: .
v_call: TRBV29-1
cdr3_aa: SVREAQETQY

j_call: TRBJ1-1
clone_size: .
v_call: TRBV7-9
cdr3_aa: SSSAGTGSDTEAF

j_call: .
clone_size: .
v_call: TRBV6-5
cdr3_aa: ASRKRQGYEQY

j_call: TRBJ2-7
clone_size: .
v_call: TRBV11-3
cdr3_aa: ASSLASGHEQY

j_call: TRBJ1-4
clone_size: .
v_call: TRBV7-8
cdr3_aa: ASSLASGRANEKLF

j_call: TRBJ2-5
clone_size: .
v_call: TRBV11-1
cdr3_aa: ASSLASGSGETQY

j_call: TRBJ2-2
clone_size: .
v_call: TRBV9
cdr3_aa: ASSAGTGGTNTGELF

j_call: TRBJ2-1
clone_size: .
v_call: TRBV28
cdr3_aa: ASSLTGLAGGPSSYNEQF

j_call: .
clone_size: .
v_call: TRBV28
cdr3_aa: ASSFSGRITYEQY

j_call: TRBJ1-2
clone_size: few
v_call: TRBV9
cdr3_aa: ASSLGQGPSNYGYT

j_call: TRBJ2-5
clone_size: .
v_call: TRBV5-1
cdr3_aa: ASSLWGQGQETQY

j_call: TRBJ2-3
clone_size: .
v_call: TRBV9
cdr3_aa: ASSVVEGRALADTQY

j_call: TRBJ1-5
clone_size: .
v_call: TRBV18
cdr3_aa: ASSNARTGGNQPQH

j_call: TRBJ2-3
clone_size: .
v_call: TRBV11-2
cdr3_aa: ASSLIAGGTDTQY

j_call: TRBJ1-1
clone_size: .
v_call: TRBV7-9
cdr3_aa: ASSFTGINTEAF

j_call: TRBJ1-2
clone_size: .
v_call: TRBV15
cdr3_aa: ATSRGLPVYGYT

j_call: TRBJ2-2
clone_size: once
v_call: TRBV2
cdr3_aa: ASSPEGRGELF

j_call: TRBJ1-1
clone_size: .
v_call: TRBV30
cdr3_aa: AARGGYNTEAF

j_call: TRBJ1-3
clone_size: .
v_call: TRBV29-1
cdr3_aa: SVEDQEGHGNTIY

j_call: TRBJ2-1
clone_size: .
v_call: TRBV11-1
cdr3_aa: ASSFRDLHNEQF

j_call: TRBJ2-1
clone_size: .
v_call: TRBV9
cdr3_aa: ASTPSGSIEQF

j_call: TRBJ2-7
clone_size: .
v_call: TRBV7-9
cdr3_aa: ASSPEDRGTHYEQY

j_call: TRBJ1-4
clone_size: .
v_call: TRBV28
cdr3_aa: ASSSPGGLFNEKLF

j_call: TRBJ2-7
clone_size: .
v_call: TRBV2
cdr3_aa: ASSELKRGIEQY

j_call: TRBJ2-3
clone_size: .
v_call: TRBV5-1
cdr3_aa: ASSSGQVRGSTDTQY

j_call: TRBJ1-1
clone_size: .
v_call: TRBV30
cdr3_aa: AWNTQTGGSFTEAF